Sequencing of this TCR beta chain was carried out in a study of identical twins. Study observations and caveats: Instead of following the same donors, the conclusions were based on cross-sectional statistical analysis.

Germline CDR1 is SGHDT and CDR2 is YYEEEE. This CDR3 has 15 amino acids. V shed 0 bases and J 2 bases; nucleotides not matched to a gene: 3. This clonotype appeared many times. What it binds is unknown. TCRdb fed the 5' RACE reads into MiXCR, producing one record per CDR3 protein. The sample lists 460,000 or so distinct CDR3 sequences, approximately 14% occurring once. These data also formed part of another study, on yellow fever vaccine responses in identical twins. That paper states: In identical twins, vaccine T cell responses appeared partly shared and partly individual.

This chain connects TRBV5-6 to TRBJ2-5, with 8 bases lining up with TRBD1. The specimen was CD4+ T cells sorted from blood. The receptor was isolated from a young woman in good health. In DNA form, the CDR3 reads TGTGCCAGCAGCTTGGGTACAGGGGGACAAGAGACCCAGTACTTC. Translated: CASSLGTGGQETQYF.